The 30 T cell receptor beta chains in this list originate from one sample, sequenced in a study of blood T cell repertoires in COVID-19. The method was immunoSEQ multiplex PCR; TCRdb's version includes in-frame clones alone and lacks a portion of them. The table lists fewer than 300,000 clones, 65% to 90% of them singletons, with about an eighth in the top ten. Sequenced: peripheral blood. All receptors come from a human donor in a cohort sampled during active COVID-19.

This chain joins TRBV30 and TRBJ2-1, with TRBD2 matching 7 bases. Germline trimming cut 1 base from V and 5 bases from J; bases unmatched to any gene: 5. CDR3 size: 14 residues. Germline CDR1 reads GTSNPN; CDR2 reads SVGIG (reference sequence). Here the CDR3 reads CAWSGGLVNNEQFF. The CDR3 DNA is TGTGCCTGGAGTGGAGGACTAGTCAACAATGAGCAGTTCTTC. Based on the CDR3 plus reference TRBV30 and TRBJ2-1, the full variable domain is SQTIHQWPATLVQPVGSPLSLECTVEGTSNPNLYWYRQAAGRGLQLLFYSVGIGQISSEVPQNLSASRPQDRQFILSSKKLLLSDSGFYLCAWSGGLVNNEQFFGPGTRLTVL.

The gene calls are TRBV28 and TRBJ2-7; weak D call: TRBD2 (5 bases). Trimming cost V 5 bases and J 2 bases, with 19 bases left between them. Germline lookup yields CDR1 MDHEN and CDR2 SYDVKM. The CDR3 totals 16 residues. CDR3 sequence (DNA): TGTGCCAGCAGTAACAGCCAACTAGGGAGACCCTACGAGCAGTACTTC. Translated: CASSNSQLGRPYEQYF.

J is TRBJ2-4 and V is TRBV6-2 or TRBV6-3; 9 nucleotides agree with TRBD1. Trimming removed 5 bases from V and 5 bases from J; junction bases left unmatched: 10. The CDR3 contains 16 residues. Germline-derived CDR1 and CDR2 are MNHEY and SVGEGT. Here the CDR3 reads CASSRMTGGRENIQYF. In DNA, the CDR3 is TGTGCCAGCAGTCGTATGACAGGGGGGAGAGAAAACATTCAGTACTTC.

The chain uses TRBV4-1 and TRBJ2-7, with 9 positions matching TRBD1. The CDR3 loop spans 14 amino acids. With 6 bases clipped from V and 1 base from J, the junction kept 4 bases outside the gene matches. Germline values: CDR1 MGHRA, CDR2 YSYEKL. CDR3 sequence reads: CASRWDRASYEQYF. CDR3 DNA: TGCGCCAGCAGGTGGGACAGGGCTTCCTACGAGCAGTACTTC.

The gene calls are TRBV30 and TRBJ1-1, with D unresolved. The CDR3 sequence is 13 residues long. Germline-derived CDR1 and CDR2 are GTSNPN and SVGIG (reference sequence). V was trimmed by 3 bases and J by 0 bases, leaving 8 bases between them. CDR3 bases: TGTGCCTGGAGCCCAGACATGAACACTGAAGCTTTCTTT. This encodes CAWSPDMNTEAFF.

Concerning this clone: One junction end disagrees with the germline gene, perhaps due to a read error. The gene calls are TRBV5-1 and TRBJ2-5; 7 bases map to TRBD2. CDR3 length equals 14 residues. CDR1 and CDR2 (germline): SGHRS, YFSETQ. The DNA of the CDR3 is TGCGCCAGCAGTTTGGGAGCGGGACAAGAGACCCAGTACTTC. Encoded protein: CASSLGAGQETQYF.

The chain joins TRBV5-4 to TRBJ2-5; a possible D gene is TRBD2 (6 bases). The CDR3 runs 12 residues. Between the trimmed V and J ends, which lost 4 bases and 5 bases, there was a span of 9 bases. Looked up from germline, CDR1 is SGHNT and CDR2 is YYREEE (reference sequence). CDR3 nucleotides: TGTGCCAGCAGCCCTGGAGGGGAGACCCAGTACTTC. As protein: CASSPGGETQYF.

The gene calls are TRBV5-4 and TRBJ2-7; TRBD1 agrees at 9 bases. The length of the CDR3 is 17 residues. The germline gives CDR1 SGHNT, CDR2 YYREEE (reference sequence). The V segment lost 0 bases and the J segment 0 bases; nucleotides outside the gene matches: 7. DNA for the CDR3: TGTGCCAGCAGCTTGGGTGGTGGGACAGGGCACTCCTACGAGCAGTACTTC. Protein sequence: CASSLGGGTGHSYEQYF.

V usage is TRBV18 and J usage is TRBJ2-7; 7 nucleotides match TRBD1. V shed 2 bases, J shed 3 bases, and the junction held 4 bases outside the gene matches. CDR3 length equals 14 residues. From germline, CDR1 is KGHSH and CDR2 LQKENI. The CDR3 loop reads CASSPIRDSYEQYF. The CDR3 nucleotides are TGTGCCAGCTCACCAATCCGGGACAGCTACGAGCAGTACTTC.

The rearrangement links TRBV28 to TRBJ2-3, with 8 bases aligning to TRBD2. Germline CDR1 reads MDHEN; CDR2 reads SYDVKM. Germline trimming cut 5 bases from V and 4 bases from J; bases unmatched to any gene: 8. This CDR3 spans 15 amino acids. The DNA of the CDR3 is TGTGCCAGCAGTCCCCCGGGACTAGTGGCAGATACGCAGTATTTT. It is translated as CASSPPGLVADTQYF.

This clone was seen only once. The gene calls are TRBV7-7 and TRBJ2-1; TRBD2 aligns across 8 bases. Germline V gene data show CDR1 as SSHAT and CDR2 as FNYEAQ (reference sequence). This CDR3 region has 15 residues. Trimming at V came to 1 base and at J to 6 bases, leaving 5 bases not matched to a gene. The CDR3 coding sequence is TGTGCCAGCAGCTTAGTAGCGGGATTATCCAATGAGCAGTTCTTC. Residues: CASSLVAGLSNEQFF.

The rearrangement joins TRBV19 to TRBJ1-1, with 7 bases fitting TRBD1. V lost 5 bases to trimming and J lost 0 bases; unmatched junction nucleotides: 6. Germline CDR1 reads LNHDA; CDR2 reads SQIVND (reference sequence). CDR3 size: 15 residues. The CDR3 region has the DNA TGTGCCAGTAGTCTCGCCGGGACAGTGAACACTGAAGCTTTCTTT. Protein sequence: CASSLAGTVNTEAFF.

The chain combines TRBV15 with TRBJ1-1; D call uncertain. Trimming took 1 base from V and 5 from J, leaving 5 bases between them. CDR3 length: 12 residues. In germline, CDR1 is LNHNV, CDR2 YYDKDF (reference sequence). Here the CDR3 DNA reads TGTGCCACCAGCAGAGGAGTAACTGAAGCTTTCTTT. Protein sequence: CATSRGVTEAFF.

CDR3 residues: CASSFMLAGQVEQYF. The CDR3 DNA reads TGTGCCAGCAGCTTTATGCTAGCGGGACAGGTCGAGCAGTACTTC. V usage is TRBV7-2 and J usage is TRBJ2-7; D possibly corresponds to TRBD2 (9 bases). Per the germline V gene, CDR1 is SGHTA and CDR2 is FQGNSA. Trimming stripped 3 bases from V and 6 bases from J, with 18 bases between. This CDR3 has 15 residues. The full variable domain, in which reference TRBV7-2 and TRBJ2-7 provide the parts outside the CDR3, is GAGVSQSPSNKVTEKGKDVELRCDPISGHTALYWYRQSLGQGLEFLIYFQGNSAPDKSGLPSDRFSAERTGGSVSTLTIQRTQQEDSAVYLCASSFMLAGQVEQYFGPGTRLTVT.

V usage is TRBV5-1 and J usage is TRBJ1-1; a possible D gene is TRBD1 (5 bases). The germline gives CDR1 SGHRS, CDR2 YFSETQ. This CDR3 has 15 amino acids. The V end was cut by 0 bases, the J end by 4 bases, with 13 bases between. Written as DNA, the CDR3 is TGCGCCAGCAGCTTGGCCGCAGGGTCGATCACTGAAGCTTTCTTT. It yields the protein CASSLAAGSITEAFF.

Turning to this clone: One base away lies a much larger clone, so this may be a sequencing read error. Within the sample, other DNA sequences also encode this same CDR3. The rearrangement uses TRBV6-2 or TRBV6-3 and TRBJ1-1; D gene ambiguous. Germline CDR1 and CDR2: MNHEY and SVGEGT. Deletions cut 0 bases from V and 1 base from J, with 6 bases between. The CDR3 loop spans 14 amino acids. As DNA, the CDR3 is TGTGCCAGCAGTTACTCGCCAGGGAACACTGAAGCTTTCTTT. This sequence encodes CASSYSPGNTEAFF.

The chain couples TRBV29-1 to TRBJ2-1; D remains unclear. The CDR3 consists of 14 residues. V dropped 1 base and J dropped 0 bases, with 7 bases sitting between them. CDR1 is SQVTM and CDR2 is ANQGSEA in the germline V gene. This CDR3 reads CSVEGSSSYNEQFF. DNA for the CDR3: TGCAGCGTTGAAGGTTCCAGCTCCTACAATGAGCAGTTCTTC.

This clone was detected once. The V and J genes are TRBV5-4 and TRBJ1-1; 9 nucleotides align to TRBD1. The CDR3 length is 15 residues. Per the germline V gene, CDR1 is SGHNT and CDR2 is YYREEE (reference sequence). The junction had 4 bases not matched to a gene; V was cut back by 4 bases and J by 0 bases. The CDR3 protein is CASSPQGALNTEAFF. The CDR3 DNA follows: TGTGCCAGCAGCCCACAGGGGGCGCTGAACACTGAAGCTTTCTTT.

The chain combines TRBV28 with TRBJ1-5; no clear D. Germline-derived CDR1 and CDR2 are MDHEN and SYDVKM. Trimming shortened V by 1 base and J by 4 bases, and 8 bases separated the two germline ends. This CDR3 is built from 14 residues. CDR3 DNA: TGTGCCAGCAGTTTATATGCTAGTAATCAGCCCCAGCATTTT. Amino acids: CASSLYASNQPQHF. Looking up the rest from reference TRBV28 and TRBJ1-5 gives the full variable domain: DVKVTQSSRYLVKRTGEKVFLECVQDMDHENMFWYRQDPGLGLRLIYFSYDVKMKEKGDIPEGYSVSREKKERFSLILESASTNQTSMYLCASSLYASNQPQHFGDGTRLSIL.

The chain uses TRBV28 and TRBJ1-3; D remains unclear. V lost 10 bases and J 6 bases, leaving 10 bases between the germline ends. The CDR3 sequence is 11 residues long. The germline V gene encodes CDR1 MDHEN and CDR2 SYDVKM. CDR3 in DNA: TGTGCCACCTCCAGGATAAACACCATATATTTT. It specifies CATSRINTIYF.

V usage is TRBV19 and J usage is TRBJ2-3; no definite D call. V lost 5 bases and J 3 bases, leaving 15 bases between the germline ends. The CDR3 runs to 15 residues. Germline V gives CDR1 LNHDA, CDR2 SQIVND (reference sequence). In DNA form, the CDR3 reads TGTGCCAGTAGTCTACGTCCTGAGGTAACAGATACGCAGTATTTT. It encodes CASSLRPEVTDTQYF.

V is TRBV19 and J is TRBJ2-2; 12 positions match TRBD2. J was trimmed by 5 bases and V by 8 bases; bases with no gene match: 15. This CDR3 has 18 amino acids. From germline, CDR1 is LNHDA and CDR2 SQIVND (reference sequence). The CDR3 nucleotides read TGTGCCAGTCGGTTTCGGTCTAGCGGGAGGGCCGGGACCGGGGAGCTGTTTTTT. This sequence encodes CASRFRSSGRAGTGELFF.

The V call is TRBV5-1, the J call TRBJ2-2; D is undetermined. The CDR3 contains 13 residues. The ends were cut back, 4 bases at V and 5 bases at J, with 9 bases in the middle. From germline, CDR1 is SGHRS and CDR2 YFSETQ. In nucleotides, the CDR3 is TGCGCCAGCAGCGTTCGAGGTACCGGGGAGCTGTTTTTT. Protein: CASSVRGTGELFF. The complete variable domain, with remaining parts taken from reference TRBV5-1 and TRBJ2-2, reads KAGVTQTPRYLIKTRGQQVTLSCSPISGHRSVSWYQQTPGQGLQFLFEYFSETQRNKGNFPGRFSGRQFSNSRSEMNVSTLELGDSALYLCASSVRGTGELFFGEGSRLTVL.

The chain recombines TRBV7-2 with TRBJ2-6; D is perhaps TRBD2 (6 bases). Trimming removed 6 bases at V and 1 base at J, with 16 bases between. The CDR3 contains 17 residues. Germline V CDR1 and CDR2: SGHTA, FQGNSA. The CDR3 coding sequence is TGTGCCAGCAGACTCGGGGGTACAGTGTCTGGGGCCAACGTCCTGACTTTC. This gives the protein CASRLGGTVSGANVLTF.

CDR3: CASQGPNYSTDTQYF. The CDR3 DNA reads TGTGCCAGTCAGGGCCCCAACTACAGCACAGATACGCAGTATTTT. The chain has TRBV7-2 and TRBJ2-3, with D perhaps matching TRBD1 (5 bases). CDR1 is SGHTA, CDR2 FQGNSA, per germline. The CDR3 runs 15 residues. V lost 9 bases and J 0 bases, leaving 16 bases between the germline ends.

The chain joins TRBV7-2 to TRBJ1-2; no definite D call. Germline V gene data show CDR1 as SGHTA and CDR2 as FQGNSA. The CDR3 contains 13 residues. Trimming removed 5 bases from V and 2 bases from J, with 9 bases in between. CDR3 in amino acids: CASSLAANYGYTF. The CDR3 DNA reads TGTGCCAGCAGCCTGGCCGCAAACTATGGCTACACCTTC.

This rearrangement joins TRBV27 to TRBJ1-1; 7 nucleotides match TRBD1. CDR1 is MNHEY, CDR2 SMNVEV, per germline (reference sequence). The CDR3 has 16 amino acids. V shed 3 bases and J 5 bases; nucleotides not matched to a gene: 12. The CDR3 is CASSFTGVFGLTEAFF. CDR3 DNA: TGTGCCAGCAGTTTCACAGGGGTCTTCGGGTTGACTGAAGCTTTCTTT.

This clone was counted once. This chain links TRBV7-2 with TRBJ2-6; D is ambiguous. This CDR3 is built from 14 residues. Trimming removed 3 bases from V and 2 bases from J, with 5 bases in between. Looked up from germline, CDR1 is SGHTA and CDR2 is FQGNSA. The CDR3: CASSFDTGANVLTF. CDR3 in DNA: TGTGCCAGCAGCTTCGACACTGGGGCCAACGTCCTGACTTTC. Full variable domain (rest looked up from reference TRBV7-2 and TRBJ2-6): GAGVSQSPSNKVTEKGKDVELRCDPISGHTALYWYRQSLGQGLEFLIYFQGNSAPDKSGLPSDRFSAERTGGSVSTLTIQRTQQEDSAVYLCASSFDTGANVLTFGAGSRLTVL.

CDR3 DNA: TGTGCCAGCCGAACAGGCCTAAACACTGAAGCTTTCTTT. This codes for CASRTGLNTEAFF. The chain combines TRBV27 with TRBJ1-1; D is possibly TRBD1 (5 bases). The germline V and J ends were trimmed by 8 bases and 2 bases, with 12 bases remaining between them. CDR1 and CDR2 from the germline V gene are MNHEY and SMNVEV (reference sequence). The CDR3 runs 13 residues.

V is TRBV30 and J is TRBJ1-1; no definite D call. Trimming pared 3 bases from V and 1 base from J, leaving 9 bases between. The CDR3 covers 13 residues. Germline V gene lookup returns CDR1 GTSNPN and CDR2 SVGIG (reference sequence). The CDR3 protein is CAWSNNRNTEAFF. The DNA of the CDR3 is TGTGCCTGGAGCAACAATCGGAACACTGAAGCTTTCTTT.